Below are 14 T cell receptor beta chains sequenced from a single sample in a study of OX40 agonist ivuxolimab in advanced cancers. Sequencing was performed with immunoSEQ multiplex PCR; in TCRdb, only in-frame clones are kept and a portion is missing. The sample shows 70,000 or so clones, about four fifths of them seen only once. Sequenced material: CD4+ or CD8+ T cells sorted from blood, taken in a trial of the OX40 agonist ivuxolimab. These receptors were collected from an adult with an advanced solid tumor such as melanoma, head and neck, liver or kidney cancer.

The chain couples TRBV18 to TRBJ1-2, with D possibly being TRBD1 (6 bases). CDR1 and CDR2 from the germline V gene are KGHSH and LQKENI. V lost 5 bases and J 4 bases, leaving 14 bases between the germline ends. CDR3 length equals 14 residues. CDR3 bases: TGTGCCAGCTCATCGGTTCAGGGGAGCTATGGCTACACCTTC. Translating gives CASSSVQGSYGYTF. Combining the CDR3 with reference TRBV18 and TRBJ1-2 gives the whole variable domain NAGVMQNPRHLVRRRGQEARLRCSPMKGHSHVYWYRQLPEEGLKFMVYLQKENIIDESGMPKERFSAEFPKEGPSILRIQQVVRGDSAAYFCASSSVQGSYGYTFGSGTRLTVV.

The CDR3 sequence is CSVRVGDEQYF. In nucleotides, the CDR3 is TGCAGCGTGCGGGTCGGGGACGAGCAGTACTTC. The rearrangement uses TRBV29-1 and TRBJ2-7; perhaps TRBD2 as D (5 bases). Germline V gives CDR1 SQVTM, CDR2 ANQGSEA. The ends were cut back, 6 bases at V and 5 bases at J, with 11 bases in the middle. This CDR3 has 11 residues.

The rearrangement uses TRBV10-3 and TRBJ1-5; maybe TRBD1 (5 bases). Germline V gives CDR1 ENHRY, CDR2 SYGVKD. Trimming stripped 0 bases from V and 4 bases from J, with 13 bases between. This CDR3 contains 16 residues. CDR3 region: CAISESGEAVNQPQHF. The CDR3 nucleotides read TGTGCCATCAGTGAGTCGGGGGAGGCAGTTAATCAGCCCCAGCATTTT.

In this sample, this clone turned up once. This CDR3 is CASDSGQSPSTEAFF. The CDR3 nucleotides are TGTGCCTCAGATTCGGGACAGTCCCCTAGCACTGAAGCTTTCTTT. This rearrangement joins TRBV30 to TRBJ1-1; 7 bases are a match to TRBD1. The germline V gene encodes CDR1 GTSNPN and CDR2 SVGIG (reference sequence). This CDR3 region has 15 residues. Losses at the gene ends were 7 bases for V and 4 bases for J; bases not matched to a gene: 15.

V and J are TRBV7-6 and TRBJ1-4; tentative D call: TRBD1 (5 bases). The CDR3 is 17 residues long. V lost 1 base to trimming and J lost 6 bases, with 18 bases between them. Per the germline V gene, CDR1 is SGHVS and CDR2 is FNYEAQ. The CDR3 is CASSLDTRRGEDEKLFF. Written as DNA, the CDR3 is TGTGCCAGCAGCTTAGACACTAGAAGAGGGGAGGATGAAAAACTGTTTTTT.

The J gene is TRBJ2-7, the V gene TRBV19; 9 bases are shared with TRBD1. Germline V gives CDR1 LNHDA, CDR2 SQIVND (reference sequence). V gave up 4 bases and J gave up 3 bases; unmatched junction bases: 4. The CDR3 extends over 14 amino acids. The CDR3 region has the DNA TGTGCCAGTAGTAGACAGGGGGTGGTCTACGAGCAGTACTTC. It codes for CASSRQGVVYEQYF.

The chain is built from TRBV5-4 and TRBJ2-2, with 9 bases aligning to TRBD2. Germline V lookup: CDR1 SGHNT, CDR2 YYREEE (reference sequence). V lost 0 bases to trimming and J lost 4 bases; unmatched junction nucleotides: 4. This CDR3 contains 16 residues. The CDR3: CASSLEVSGGTGELFF. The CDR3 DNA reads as TGTGCCAGCAGCTTGGAAGTTAGCGGGGGCACCGGGGAGCTGTTTTTT.

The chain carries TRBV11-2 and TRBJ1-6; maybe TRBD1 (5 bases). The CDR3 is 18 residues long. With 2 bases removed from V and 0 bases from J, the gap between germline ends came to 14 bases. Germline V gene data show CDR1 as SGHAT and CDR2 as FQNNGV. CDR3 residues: CASSLRQGGSSYNSPLHF. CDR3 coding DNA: TGTGCCAGCAGCTTAAGGCAGGGTGGAAGCTCCTATAATTCACCCCTCCACTTT.

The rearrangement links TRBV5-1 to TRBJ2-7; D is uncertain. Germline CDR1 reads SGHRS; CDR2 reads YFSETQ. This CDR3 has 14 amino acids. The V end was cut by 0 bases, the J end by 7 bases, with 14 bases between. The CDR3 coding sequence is TGCGCCAGCAGCTTGGTACCTTTAATGAGGGAGCAGTACTTC. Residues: CASSLVPLMREQYF.

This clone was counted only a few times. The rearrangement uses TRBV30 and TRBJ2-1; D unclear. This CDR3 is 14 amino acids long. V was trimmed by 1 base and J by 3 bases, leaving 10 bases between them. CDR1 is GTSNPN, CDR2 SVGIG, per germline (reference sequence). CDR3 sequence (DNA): TGTGCCTGGAGTGATTCCGTCGACTACAATGAGCAGTTCTTC. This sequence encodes CAWSDSVDYNEQFF.

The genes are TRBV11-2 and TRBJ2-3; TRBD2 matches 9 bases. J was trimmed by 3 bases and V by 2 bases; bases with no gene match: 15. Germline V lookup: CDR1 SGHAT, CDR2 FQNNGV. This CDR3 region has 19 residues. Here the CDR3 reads CASSLFMLAGLRRTDTQYF. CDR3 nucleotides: TGTGCCAGCAGCTTATTTATGCTAGCGGGGCTCCGGAGGACAGATACGCAGTATTTT.

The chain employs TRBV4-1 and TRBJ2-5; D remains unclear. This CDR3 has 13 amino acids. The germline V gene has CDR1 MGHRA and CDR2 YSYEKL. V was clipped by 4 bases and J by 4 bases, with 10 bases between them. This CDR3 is CASSPMAPETQYF. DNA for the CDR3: TGCGCCAGCAGCCCCATGGCCCCAGAGACCCAGTACTTC.

The CDR3 loop is CASTLGQWETQYF. The CDR3 DNA reads TGTGCCAGCACCCTTGGGCAGTGGGAGACCCAGTACTTC. The V and J genes are TRBV7-8 and TRBJ2-5; D not certain. Looked up from germline, CDR1 is SGHVS and CDR2 is FQNEAQ. Trimming removed 7 bases from V and 5 bases from J, with 14 bases in between. The CDR3 loop spans 13 amino acids.

The CDR3 nucleotides read TGTGCCAGCAGCTTCCGAGGGGGTCCACACAATGAGCAGTTCTTC. Translated: CASSFRGGPHNEQFF. This rearrangement joins TRBV5-4 to TRBJ2-1, with D possibly TRBD1 on 6 matching bases. The germline V and J ends were trimmed by 2 bases and 5 bases, with 14 bases remaining between them. Germline-derived CDR1 and CDR2 are SGHNT and YYREEE (reference sequence). The CDR3 spans 15 residues.